Listed below are T cell receptor beta chains from one sample, sequenced in a study of beta chain features in type 1 diabetes. The protocol was immunoSEQ multiplex PCR, while the TCRdb copy is restricted to in-frame clones and leaves out a portion. The sample has approximately 730,000 clones; roughly an eighth are singletons. Sequenced sample: naive CD4+ T cells from blood. The receptors derive from a man aged 18 to 29 with type 1 diabetes. The CDR3 runs from the conserved cysteine through the conserved F or W. A D gene is named only where the DNA matches it firmly. Rows may omit the clone size; those that give it use once, few, many or a size class.

cdr3_aa: CASSSRATQYF
cdr3_nt: TGTGCCAGCAGCTCTCGTGCGACCCAGTACTTC
clone_size: -
d_call: -
j_call: TRBJ2-5
v_call: TRBV7-2

cdr3_aa: CASSAWTVYEQYF
cdr3_nt: TGTGCCAGCAGCGCATGGACAGTTTACGAGCAGTACTTC
clone_size: -
d_call: -
j_call: TRBJ2-7
v_call: TRBV7-9

cdr3_aa: CAISDRGDTQYF
cdr3_nt: TGTGCCATCAGTGACCGGGGAGATACGCAGTATTTT
clone_size: few
d_call: -
j_call: TRBJ2-3
v_call: TRBV10-3

cdr3_aa: CASRAGWASTEAFF
cdr3_nt: TGTGCCAGTAGGGCAGGGTGGGCGAGCACTGAAGCTTTCTTT
clone_size: few
d_call: -
j_call: TRBJ1-1
v_call: TRBV19

cdr3_aa: CASSLTRQGGGYTF
cdr3_nt: TGTGCCAGCAGCTTAACCCGACAGGGGGGAGGCTACACCTTC
clone_size: few
d_call: TRBD1
j_call: TRBJ1-2
v_call: TRBV7-9

cdr3_aa: CASRPATDTQYF
cdr3_nt: TGTGCCAGCAGACCCGCCACAGATACGCAGTATTTT
clone_size: -
d_call: -
j_call: TRBJ2-3
v_call: TRBV6-1

cdr3_aa: CASSFGTGGYTF
cdr3_nt: TGTGCCAGCAGCTTCGGGACAGGAGGCTACACCTTC
clone_size: few
d_call: TRBD1
j_call: TRBJ1-2
v_call: TRBV14

cdr3_aa: CASILGQGNTEAFF
cdr3_nt: TGTGCCAGCATCCTGGGACAGGGGAACACTGAAGCTTTCTTT
clone_size: -
d_call: TRBD1
j_call: TRBJ1-1
v_call: TRBV27

cdr3_aa: CASSYALGNEQYF
cdr3_nt: TGTGCCAGCAGCTACGCCTTGGGGAACGAGCAGTACTTC
clone_size: -
d_call: -
j_call: TRBJ2-7
v_call: TRBV13

cdr3_aa: CASSGQGAYNEQFF
cdr3_nt: TGTGCCAGCAGTGGACAGGGGGCTTACAATGAGCAGTTCTTC
clone_size: few
d_call: TRBD1
j_call: TRBJ2-1
v_call: TRBV25-1

cdr3_aa: CASSGGGAGTGELFF
cdr3_nt: TGTGCCAGCAGTGGCGGGGGCGCGGGCACCGGGGAGCTGTTTTTT
clone_size: few
d_call: -
j_call: TRBJ2-2
v_call: TRBV2

cdr3_aa: CASSLDWESPLHF
cdr3_nt: TGTGCCAGCAGCTTGGATTGGGAATCACCCCTCCACTTT
clone_size: few
d_call: -
j_call: TRBJ1-6
v_call: TRBV5-6

cdr3_aa: CASSQRSRAMKPPGEQFF
cdr3_nt: TGCGCCAGCAGTCAACGCAGCCGGGCCATGAAACCTCCAGGTGAGCAGTTCTTC
clone_size: few
d_call: -
j_call: TRBJ2-1
v_call: TRBV23-1

cdr3_aa: CASSGLTAMNTEAFF
cdr3_nt: TGTGCCAGCAGCGGGCTGACAGCCATGAACACTGAAGCTTTCTTT
clone_size: -
d_call: -
j_call: TRBJ1-1
v_call: TRBV9

cdr3_aa: CASSLEGYSNQPQHF
cdr3_nt: TGTGCCAGCAGCCTCGAGGGCTATAGCAATCAGCCCCAGCATTTT
clone_size: -
d_call: -
j_call: TRBJ1-5
v_call: TRBV16

cdr3_aa: CASSDRVTEAFF
cdr3_nt: TGTGCCAGCAGTGACAGGGTTACTGAAGCTTTCTTT
clone_size: few
d_call: -
j_call: TRBJ1-1
v_call: TRBV2

cdr3_aa: CASSYSGNSNQPQHF
cdr3_nt: TGTGCCAGCAGTTACTCTGGGAATAGCAATCAGCCCCAGCATTTT
clone_size: -
d_call: -
j_call: TRBJ1-5
v_call: TRBV6-6

cdr3_aa: CASSLLLGNTGELFF
cdr3_nt: TGTGCCAGCAGCTTATTGCTGGGTAACACCGGGGAGCTGTTTTTT
clone_size: -
d_call: -
j_call: TRBJ2-2
v_call: TRBV7-9

cdr3_aa: CSGYSGVNTGELFF
cdr3_nt: TGCAGCGGCTATAGCGGGGTGAACACCGGGGAGCTGTTTTTT
clone_size: few
d_call: TRBD2
j_call: TRBJ2-2
v_call: TRBV29-1

cdr3_aa: CSVSSRIMNTEAFF
cdr3_nt: TGCAGCGTTTCTAGTAGAATTATGAACACTGAAGCTTTCTTT
clone_size: few
d_call: -
j_call: TRBJ1-1
v_call: TRBV29-1

cdr3_aa: CAWSVGTLNNEQFF
cdr3_nt: TGTGCCTGGAGTGTAGGCACTTTGAACAATGAGCAGTTCTTC
clone_size: few
d_call: -
j_call: TRBJ2-1
v_call: TRBV30

cdr3_aa: CASGTVNGYTF
cdr3_nt: TGCGCCAGTGGGACGGTTAATGGCTACACCTTC
clone_size: few
d_call: -
j_call: TRBJ1-2
v_call: TRBV23-1

cdr3_aa: CASSIPGQMNTEAFF
cdr3_nt: TGTGCCAGCAGTATTCCAGGACAGATGAACACTGAAGCTTTCTTT
clone_size: -
d_call: -
j_call: TRBJ1-1
v_call: TRBV25-1

cdr3_aa: CASSLEDGFNEQFF
cdr3_nt: TGCGCCAGCAGCTTGGAGGACGGATTCAATGAGCAGTTCTTC
clone_size: -
d_call: -
j_call: TRBJ2-1
v_call: TRBV5-1

cdr3_aa: CASSVGGGQGGNQPQHF
cdr3_nt: TGTGCCAGCAGCGTTGGAGGCGGACAGGGGGGCAATCAGCCCCAGCATTTT
clone_size: -
d_call: TRBD1
j_call: TRBJ1-5
v_call: TRBV5-4

cdr3_aa: CASSFNRLTNEKLFF
cdr3_nt: TGTGCCAGCAGTTTCAACAGGCTCACTAATGAAAAACTGTTTTTT
clone_size: -
d_call: -
j_call: TRBJ1-4
v_call: TRBV27

cdr3_aa: CASSSGQGAYNEQFF
cdr3_nt: TGCGCCAGCAGCTCGGGACAGGGGGCCTACAATGAGCAGTTCTTC
clone_size: -
d_call: TRBD1
j_call: TRBJ2-1
v_call: TRBV5-1

cdr3_aa: CASSHFSQGTVNQPQHF
cdr3_nt: TGTGCCAGCAGCCACTTCAGTCAGGGGACGGTAAATCAGCCCCAGCATTTT
clone_size: few
d_call: -
j_call: TRBJ1-5
v_call: TRBV16

cdr3_aa: CSVGGSGYTF
cdr3_nt: TGCAGCGTTGGTGGGTCCGGCTACACCTTC
clone_size: few
d_call: -
j_call: TRBJ1-2
v_call: TRBV29-1

cdr3_aa: CSVRDSQETQYF
cdr3_nt: TGCAGCGTTCGGGACTCTCAAGAGACCCAGTACTTC
clone_size: few
d_call: -
j_call: TRBJ2-5
v_call: TRBV29-1

cdr3_aa: CAWSVGGGSYNSPLHF
cdr3_nt: TGTGCCTGGAGCGTAGGGGGGGGCTCCTATAATTCACCCCTCCACTTT
clone_size: few
d_call: -
j_call: TRBJ1-6
v_call: TRBV30

cdr3_aa: CASSLQGYGYTF
cdr3_nt: TGTGCCAGCAGCCTACAGGGCTATGGCTACACCTTC
clone_size: -
d_call: -
j_call: TRBJ1-2
v_call: TRBV28

cdr3_aa: CASSLNLAGKAFF
cdr3_nt: TGTGCCAGCAGCTTAAATCTTGCGGGAAAAGCTTTCTTT
clone_size: -
d_call: -
j_call: TRBJ1-1
v_call: TRBV13

cdr3_aa: CASSHEDGYTF
cdr3_nt: TGTGCCAGCAGCCATGAAGATGGCTACACCTTC
clone_size: few
d_call: -
j_call: TRBJ1-2
v_call: TRBV9

cdr3_aa: CASSSLAGPNNEQFF
cdr3_nt: TGTGCCAGCAGCTCACTAGCGGGGCCTAACAATGAGCAGTTCTTC
clone_size: few
d_call: TRBD2
j_call: TRBJ2-1
v_call: TRBV7-2